A selection of T cell receptor beta chains follows, all from one sample in a study of blood T cell repertoires in COVID-19. The data were produced by immunoSEQ multiplex PCR, yet TCRdb's version contains in-frame clones alone and is incomplete. Here the sample spans approximately 250,000 clones, more than 75% being singletons. The sequenced material came from peripheral blood. These receptors came from a woman aged 55-69 years with COVID-19, enrolled during active disease. Both conserved end residues are part of each CDR3. A D gene is named only where the DNA matches it firmly. Not every row has a clone size; where given, it reads once, few, many or a size class.

DNA: TGTGCCAGCAGTTTTAGTCACACTGAAGCTTTCTTT
CDR3: CASSFSHTEAFF
size: .
V: TRBV6-5
J: TRBJ1-1
D: .

DNA: TGTGCCAGCAGTTCCCTTCAAGCGATCTCTGGAAACACCATATATTTT
CDR3: CASSSLQAISGNTIYF
size: once
V: TRBV6-5
J: TRBJ1-3
D: .

DNA: TGTGCCAGCAGCTTGGGGTCGGGGACAGGGGGGACCTACGAGCAGTACTTC
CDR3: CASSLGSGTGGTYEQYF
size: .
V: TRBV5-6
J: TRBJ2-7
D: TRBD1

DNA: TGTGCCAGCAGTTCCTTCGACAGGGGCATGGCTTTCTTT
CDR3: CASSSFDRGMAFF
size: .
V: TRBV12-3/TRBV12-4
J: TRBJ1-1
D: TRBD1

DNA: TGTGCCACCAGCAGAGACGTAAGGAGGGTCAGGGAGCAGTTCTTC
CDR3: CATSRDVRRVREQFF
size: .
V: TRBV15
J: TRBJ2-1
D: .

DNA: TGTGCCTGGATGGACAGGTCCTACGAGCAGTACTTC
CDR3: CAWMDRSYEQYF
size: few
V: TRBV30
J: TRBJ2-7
D: TRBD1

DNA: TGTGCCAGCAGCTTACAACCCCCGGGGAACAATCAGCCCCAGCATTTT
CDR3: CASSLQPPGNNQPQHF
size: .
V: TRBV7-2
J: TRBJ1-5
D: .

DNA: TGCGCCAGCAGCTTGAAGCGGAATGAGCAGTTCTTC
CDR3: CASSLKRNEQFF
size: .
V: TRBV5-1
J: TRBJ2-1
D: .

DNA: TGTGCCAGCAGCGCCTGGACTAGCGGCACAGATACGCAGTATTTT
CDR3: CASSAWTSGTDTQYF
size: .
V: TRBV11-3
J: TRBJ2-3
D: TRBD2

DNA: TGTGCCAGCAGCTTAGGGGGACTAGCGGGAGCAGGTGAGCAGTTCTTC
CDR3: CASSLGGLAGAGEQFF
size: .
V: TRBV7-9
J: TRBJ2-1
D: TRBD2

DNA: TGTGCCAGCAGCTCTTACACTGAAGCTTTCTTT
CDR3: CASSSYTEAFF
size: .
V: TRBV7-2
J: TRBJ1-1
D: .

DNA: TGTGCCAGCAGCCTCTCAGGGGGAGCGAACGAGCAGTACTTC
CDR3: CASSLSGGANEQYF
size: .
V: TRBV7-2
J: TRBJ2-7
D: TRBD1

DNA: TGTGCCAGTAGTATTGGTCTGAGAGGATATGGCTACACCTTC
CDR3: CASSIGLRGYGYTF
size: .
V: TRBV19
J: TRBJ1-2
D: .

DNA: TGTGCCAGCAGCTTGACCGGGAGGGCGTATAATGAGCAGTTCTTC
CDR3: CASSLTGRAYNEQFF
size: few
V: TRBV5-6
J: TRBJ2-1
D: TRBD2

DNA: TGTGCCACGCGCCGGGCGGGTAATTCACCCCTCCACTTT
CDR3: CATRRAGNSPLHF
size: .
V: TRBV10-3
J: TRBJ1-6
D: .

DNA: TGTGCCAGCAGCCAGGGCAGCATCTATGGCTACACCTTC
CDR3: CASSQGSIYGYTF
size: .
V: TRBV3-1/TRBV3-2
J: TRBJ1-2
D: .

DNA: TGTGCCAGCAGCTTGGAGGGGACAGGGGGTGGAGGCTACAATGAGCAGTTCTTC
CDR3: CASSLEGTGGGGYNEQFF
size: few
V: TRBV5-5
J: TRBJ2-1
D: TRBD1

DNA: TGCAGTGCTAGTCCCCCACTAGCGGGAGGGCCCCCCTACGAGCAGTACTTC
CDR3: CSASPPLAGGPPYEQYF
size: .
V: TRBV20-1
J: TRBJ2-7
D: TRBD2

DNA: TGTGCCAGCAGCCCGGGACTAGCGGGGAGCACAGATACGCAGTATTTT
CDR3: CASSPGLAGSTDTQYF
size: .
V: TRBV13
J: TRBJ2-3
D: TRBD2

DNA: TGTGCCAGCAGTTTCACCGACACAGGGCTCACTGAAGCTTTCTTT
CDR3: CASSFTDTGLTEAFF
size: .
V: TRBV6-5
J: TRBJ1-1
D: .

DNA: TGTGCCAGCAGCTTGGGGGGAGGGTCCCACGAGCAGTACTTC
CDR3: CASSLGGGSHEQYF
size: .
V: TRBV7-3
J: TRBJ2-7
D: TRBD2

DNA: TGTGCCAGCAGTTACCCCCGGGACAGTATGCACGAGCAGTACTTC
CDR3: CASSYPRDSMHEQYF
size: .
V: TRBV6-6
J: TRBJ2-7
D: TRBD1

DNA: TGTGCCAGCTCGCGCCGGGGGGCAGACAATCAGCCCCAGCATTTT
CDR3: CASSRRGADNQPQHF
size: .
V: TRBV18
J: TRBJ1-5
D: .

DNA: TGTGCCAGCAGTTTTCGCTCGGCCGTTAGCGGGAGAGGAAAAGAGACCCAGTACTTC
CDR3: CASSFRSAVSGRGKETQYF
size: .
V: TRBV28
J: TRBJ2-5
D: TRBD2

DNA: TGCGCCAGCAGCCAAGGCCGACAGGGAAACTATGGCTACACCTTC
CDR3: CASSQGRQGNYGYTF
size: .
V: TRBV4-3
J: TRBJ1-2
D: TRBD1

DNA: TGTGCCACCCGACTCCGGACAGGGAGGACTGAAGCTTTCTTT
CDR3: CATRLRTGRTEAFF
size: .
V: TRBV28
J: TRBJ1-1
D: TRBD1

DNA: TGTGCCAGTCGAGGGCGTCCGGGCTATGGCTACACCTTC
CDR3: CASRGRPGYGYTF
size: .
V: TRBV28
J: TRBJ1-2
D: .

DNA: TGTGCCAGCAGTCCCCTGGGACTAGCAGATACGCAGTATTTT
CDR3: CASSPLGLADTQYF
size: .
V: TRBV6-5
J: TRBJ2-3
D: TRBD2

DNA: TGCGCCAGCAGCCCCGGGACAGCGAACACCGGGGAGCTGTTTTTT
CDR3: CASSPGTANTGELFF
size: .
V: TRBV5-1
J: TRBJ2-2
D: TRBD1

DNA: TGTGCCAGTAGCCCTATGGACAGGGCTGATACGCAGTATTTT
CDR3: CASSPMDRADTQYF
size: .
V: TRBV19
J: TRBJ2-3
D: TRBD1

DNA: TGTGCCAGCAGCTCCCCTGGGGGCGGAAAGGGGCTTGACACTGAAGCTTTCTTT
CDR3: CASSSPGGGKGLDTEAFF
size: .
V: TRBV5-4
J: TRBJ1-1
D: .

DNA: TGTGCCAGCAGCGAGCCGGGACAGGGTCTCGTTGCGAACACCGGGGAGCTGTTTTTT
CDR3: CASSEPGQGLVANTGELFF
size: once
V: TRBV14
J: TRBJ2-2
D: TRBD1

DNA: TGTGCCTGGGGCCTATACACTGAAGCTTTCTTT
CDR3: CAWGLYTEAFF
size: .
V: TRBV30
J: TRBJ1-1
D: .